This T cell receptor beta chain was retrieved from a study of blood T cell repertoires in COVID-19. The wider study: Nucleic acid was either cDNA or gDNA, and it came from T cells, B-cell-depleted T cells, or PBMCs.

This clone was counted between two and nine times. The assay was immunoSEQ multiplex PCR, and TCRdb's table has in-frame clones only and misses some. The repertoire holds approximately 99,000 clones, with about 83% as singletons. The V gene's germline CDR1 is SGHVS and CDR2 FNYEAQ. V was clipped by 2 bases and J by 6 bases; unmatched bases: 9. The length of the CDR3 is 16 residues. The clonotype comes from a man between 70 and 80 years old with active or convalescent COVID-19. The sequenced sample consisted of peripheral blood. This sequence joins TRBV7-6 and TRBJ1-5; 8 bases align to TRBD1. The chain's CDR3 is CASSLIVRGLGQPQHF. Written as DNA, the CDR3 is TGTGCCAGCAGCTTAATTGTCAGGGGGCTAGGTCAGCCCCAGCATTTT.